This entry is about one T cell receptor beta chain. CDR3 length equals 14 residues. Germline V CDR1 and CDR2: SGHTA, FQGTGA. The V and J ends lost 5 bases and 2 bases respectively, with 9 bases between them. The quantity of DNA used in unsorted PBMC replicate PCRs was 300 ng, corresponding to tens of thousands of T cell genomes. Generated by immunoSEQ multiplex PCR, the TCRdb table keeps only in-frame clones and is missing some. The sample gives about 460,000 clones, over 60% of which show up once; approximately 12% is in the top ten. The sample comes from a study of shared clonotypes between healthy human individuals.

The chain is built from TRBV7-3 and TRBJ2-2; D is perhaps TRBD1 (6 bases). The sequencing input was PBMCs. This sequence was found in a woman in her 40s in good health. Some clones in this sample may be carry-over from other donors' samples. The DNA of the CDR3 is TGTGCCAGCAGCACGGACAGAAACACCGGGGAGCTGTTTTTT. The encoded protein is CASSTDRNTGELFF.